This T cell receptor (beta chain) derives from a study of T cell responses to AZD1222 COVID-19 vaccine. Study summary: The analysis combined second doses at about 4 or about 12 weeks. Study-level points and caveats: The donor cohort was predominantly white British with a female majority, and clonal diversity may have been underestimated.

Profiling relied on immunoSEQ multiplex PCR, and the TCRdb table lists in-frame clones only, not all of them. This sample has more than 150,000 clones, with 90% to 95% found just once. With respect to this clone: Its antigen is not identified.

The V end lost 3 bases, the J end lost 6 bases, and 12 bases lay between the germline ends. CDR1 is MNHEY, CDR2 SVGAGI, per germline. The CDR3 runs to 14 residues. This chain uses TRBV6-5 with TRBJ1-5, with D unresolved. This TCR came from an adult in good health. Here the sequenced sample was peripheral blood, taken on day 0 of AZD1222 vaccination. The CDR3 here is CASSYGVSGQPQHF. The CDR3 coding sequence is TGTGCCAGCAGTTATGGGGTGTCGGGTCAGCCCCAGCATTTT.